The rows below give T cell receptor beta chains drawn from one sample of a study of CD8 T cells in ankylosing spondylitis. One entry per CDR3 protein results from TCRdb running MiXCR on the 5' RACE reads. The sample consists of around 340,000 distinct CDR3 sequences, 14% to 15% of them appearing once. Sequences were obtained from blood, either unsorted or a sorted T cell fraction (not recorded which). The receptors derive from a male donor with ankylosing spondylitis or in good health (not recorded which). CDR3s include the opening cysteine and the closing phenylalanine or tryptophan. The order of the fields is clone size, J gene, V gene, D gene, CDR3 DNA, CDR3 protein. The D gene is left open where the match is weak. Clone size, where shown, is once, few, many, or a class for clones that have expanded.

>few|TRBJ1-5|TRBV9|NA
TGTGCCAGCAGCGTAGGACAGCTAAGCAATCAGCCCCAGCATTTT
CASSVGQLSNQPQHF
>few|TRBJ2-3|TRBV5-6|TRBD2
TGTGCCAGCAGCCGGACTAGCGGGGGGGCCTATGCGACAGATACGCAGTATTTT
CASSRTSGGAYATDTQYF
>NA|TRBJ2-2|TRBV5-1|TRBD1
TGCGCCAGCAGCTCGACAGGGGCGGGCACCGGGGAGCTGTTTTTT
CASSSTGAGTGELFF
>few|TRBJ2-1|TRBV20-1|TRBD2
TGCAGTGCTAGGACTAGCGGGACCTCCTACAATGAGCAGTTCTTC
CSARTSGTSYNEQFF
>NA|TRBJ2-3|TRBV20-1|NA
TGCAGTGCTAGCGATGGGCGGGGGCCCACAGATACGCAGTATTTT
CSASDGRGPTDTQYF
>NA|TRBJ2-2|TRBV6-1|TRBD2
TGTGCCAGCAGTGGACTAGCGGGAGCCCCCGGGACCGGGGAGCTGTTTTTT
CASSGLAGAPGTGELFF
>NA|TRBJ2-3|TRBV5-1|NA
TGCGCCAGCAGCTTGAGCGGCACAGGGTCAAAGGATACGCAGTATTTT
CASSLSGTGSKDTQYF
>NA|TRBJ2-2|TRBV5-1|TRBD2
TGCGCCAGCAGCTTGATCCTAGCGGGAGGGCCAGGAGGGGAGCTGTTTTTT
CASSLILAGGPGGELFF
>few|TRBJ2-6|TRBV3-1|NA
TGTGCCAGCAGCCAGACCTCTGGGGCCAACGTCCTGACTTTC
CASSQTSGANVLTF
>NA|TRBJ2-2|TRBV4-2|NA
TGTGCCAGCAGCCAAGATAAGGGTTCGAGCACCGGGGAGCTGTTTTTT
CASSQDKGSSTGELFF
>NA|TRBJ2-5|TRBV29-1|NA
TGCAGCGTTCCCAGGGGAGGAGAGACCCAGTACTTC
CSVPRGGETQYF
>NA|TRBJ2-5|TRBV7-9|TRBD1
TGTGCCAGCAGCCCCACAGGGGGCGCGAAGGAGACCCAGTACTTC
CASSPTGGAKETQYF
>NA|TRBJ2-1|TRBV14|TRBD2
TGTGCCAGCAGCCAAGATCGTGCTAGCGGGAGGGCCGAGCAGTTCTTC
CASSQDRASGRAEQFF
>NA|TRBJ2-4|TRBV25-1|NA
TGTGCCAGCAGTGAACCTGGACAAGGAAACATTCAGTACTTC
CASSEPGQGNIQYF
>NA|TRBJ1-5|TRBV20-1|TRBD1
TGCAGTGCTAGTGGGACAGCCTTGAATCAGCCCCAGCATTTT
CSASGTALNQPQHF
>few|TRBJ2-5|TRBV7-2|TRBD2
TGTGCCAGCAGCTTCCGGGGGGTGCAAGAGACCCAGTACTTC
CASSFRGVQETQYF
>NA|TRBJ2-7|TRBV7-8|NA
TGTGCCAGCAGCCCGTATAGCGGTCCCACCTACGAGCAGTACTTC
CASSPYSGPTYEQYF
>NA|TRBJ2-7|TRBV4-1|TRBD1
TGCGCCAGCAGCCGGGTTGGGACAGCCTACGAGCGGTACTTC
CASSRVGTAYERYF
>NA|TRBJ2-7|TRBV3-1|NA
TGTGCCAGCAGCGGTTCGTGGGTAACCTACGAGCAGTACTTC
CASSGSWVTYEQYF
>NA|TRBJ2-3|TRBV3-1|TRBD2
TGTGCCAGCAGCCCTACTAGCGGATACACAGATACGCAGTATTTT
CASSPTSGYTDTQYF
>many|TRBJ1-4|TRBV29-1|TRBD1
TGCAGCGTTGAAGTGACAGGGAGAGAAAAACTGTTTTTT
CSVEVTGREKLFF
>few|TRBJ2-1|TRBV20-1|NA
TGCAGTGCTCCACTTAACAATGAGCAGTTCTTC
CSAPLNNEQFF
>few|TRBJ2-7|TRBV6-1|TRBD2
TGTGCCAGCCTGGGGAGAACTAGCGGGTCCTACGAGCAGTACTTC
CASLGRTSGSYEQYF
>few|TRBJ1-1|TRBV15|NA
TGTGCCACCAGCAGCCAAGGGGGCACTGAAGCTTTCTTT
CATSSQGGTEAFF
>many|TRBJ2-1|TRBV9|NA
TGTGCCAGCAGCCCTCGGGACAATGAGCAGTTCTTC
CASSPRDNEQFF
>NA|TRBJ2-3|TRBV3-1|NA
TGTGCCAGCAGCCAAGGTTCTTTAGCGTTTTCTAGCACAGATACGCAGTATTTT
CASSQGSLAFSSTDTQYF
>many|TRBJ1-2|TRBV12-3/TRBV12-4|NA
TGTGCCAGCAGTTTAGCAAACTACGGCTACACCTTC
CASSLANYGYTF
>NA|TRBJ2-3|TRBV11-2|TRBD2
TGTGCCAGCAGCTTTACCGGGACTACCCCCGGGGATACGCAGTATTTT
CASSFTGTTPGDTQYF
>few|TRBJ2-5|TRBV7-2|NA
TGTGCCAGCAGCTTGTCCGCGGGATCCGTTTGGGAGACCCAGTACTTC
CASSLSAGSVWETQYF
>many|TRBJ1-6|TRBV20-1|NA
TGCAGTGCTAGAGGTCTGACGCCCGGGGGGTCACCCCTCCACTTT
CSARGLTPGGSPLHF
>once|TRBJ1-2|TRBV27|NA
TGTGCCAGCAGTTTTTCTGGGGGAAGAGGCTACACCTTC
CASSFSGGRGYTF
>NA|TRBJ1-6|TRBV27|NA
TGTGCCAGCAGCCCCTTGGCGGAGGATTCACCCCTCCACTTT
CASSPLAEDSPLHF
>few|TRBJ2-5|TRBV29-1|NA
TGCAGCGTAGAAGGGGACATCTCGCAGACCCAGTACTTC
CSVEGDISQTQYF
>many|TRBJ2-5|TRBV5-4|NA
TGTGCCAGCAGCTTGGAATTATGGGGAGAGACCCAGTACTTC
CASSLELWGETQYF
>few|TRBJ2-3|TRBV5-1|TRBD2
TGCGCCAGCAGGGCCCGACTAGCGTCGGGAGTGGATACGCAGTATTTT
CASRARLASGVDTQYF
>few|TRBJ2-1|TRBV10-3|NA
TGTGCCACCGGAAGGTCCTCGGGCGGGGACAATGAGCAGTTCTTC
CATGRSSGGDNEQFF
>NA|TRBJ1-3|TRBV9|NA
TGTGCCAGCAGCGTAGGAGGACTCTCTGGAAACACCATATATTTT
CASSVGGLSGNTIYF
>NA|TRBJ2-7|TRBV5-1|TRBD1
TGCGCCAGCAGCTTGGGGACAGGGGAAAACGAGCAGTACTTC
CASSLGTGENEQYF
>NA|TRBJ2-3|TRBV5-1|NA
TGCGCCAGCAGCCCCGACGGCACTAGCACAGATACGCAGTATTTT
CASSPDGTSTDTQYF
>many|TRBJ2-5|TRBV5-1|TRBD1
TGCGCCAGCAGCTCGGGACAGGGGACCCCCGCACTAGAGACCCAGTACTTC
CASSSGQGTPALETQYF
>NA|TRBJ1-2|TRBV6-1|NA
TGTGCCAGCAGTCTCGGCGTAGGGGGGGCTAACTATGGCTACACCTTC
CASSLGVGGANYGYTF
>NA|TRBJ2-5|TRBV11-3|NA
TGTGCCAGCAGCTTAGTGGCGGGGACCTTCGGGACCCAGTACTTC
CASSLVAGTFGTQYF
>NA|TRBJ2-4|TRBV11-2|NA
TGTGCCAGCAGCTTAGGGGGCCCCAAAAACATTCAGTACTTC
CASSLGGPKNIQYF
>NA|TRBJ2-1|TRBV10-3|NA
TGTGCCATCACACCCCAGGACGCAAGCTCCTACAATGAGCAGTTCTTC
CAITPQDASSYNEQFF
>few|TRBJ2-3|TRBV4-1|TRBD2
TGCGCCAGCAGCCTTCCGGGAGGGCAGCTGAATACGCAGTATTTT
CASSLPGGQLNTQYF
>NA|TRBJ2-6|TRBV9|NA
TGTGCCAGCAGCGCCAGCAGCGGGTCCAACTCTGGGGCCAACGTCCTGACTTTC
CASSASSGSNSGANVLTF
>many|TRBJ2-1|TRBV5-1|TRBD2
TGCGCCAGCAGCTTGGGAGGGACTAGCGGGAGTCCCTCCAATGAGCAGTTCTTC
CASSLGGTSGSPSNEQFF
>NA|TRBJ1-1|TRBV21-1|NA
TGTGCCAGCAGCAAATGGGAGCAGGAGCCTATGAACACTGAAGCTTTCTTT
CASSKWEQEPMNTEAFF
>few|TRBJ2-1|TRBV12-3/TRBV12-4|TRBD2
TGTGCCAGCATTTTAAATGTCAGGGGAAGCGGGAGGTCCTACAATGAGCAGTTCTTC
CASILNVRGSGRSYNEQFF
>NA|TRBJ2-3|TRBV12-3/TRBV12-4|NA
TGTGCCAGCAGTCCCACTACTTACCCCCGACCCACAGATACGCAGTATTTT
CASSPTTYPRPTDTQYF
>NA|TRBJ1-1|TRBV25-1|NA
TGTGCCAGCAGTGAATATGCTGGGGGGTCCGTGTCTTTCTTT
CASSEYAGGSVSFF